What follows is one T cell receptor beta chain and its context. These data originate in a study of shared clonotypes between healthy human individuals. About the study: A donor's plate count was three for CD4 naive and three for CD4 memory; CD8 naive had two and CD8 memory one.

Germline V lookup: CDR1 SGHRS, CDR2 YFSETQ. V was cut by 6 bases and J by 6 bases, with 13 bases left in between. This CDR3 has 14 residues. Generated by immunoSEQ multiplex PCR, the TCRdb table keeps only in-frame clones and is missing some. The table shows around 1 million clones, with more than 75% occurring only once. V usage is TRBV5-1 and J usage is TRBJ1-6, with D perhaps TRBD1 (6 bases). Sequencing was done on a sample of memory CD4+ T cells sorted from blood. Subset in this sample: CD45RA-negative fraction. This TCR was sampled from a man between 18 and 35 years old in good health. The CDR3 reads CASNPRGGNSPLHF. CDR3 nucleotide sequence: TGCGCCAGCAACCCACGAGGGGGTAATTCACCCCTCCACTTT. Variable domain in full (rest from reference TRBV5-1 and TRBJ1-6): KAGVTQTPRYLIKTRGQQVTLSCSPISGHRSVSWYQQTPGQGLQFLFEYFSETQRNKGNFPGRFSGRQFSNSRSEMNVSTLELGDSALYLCASNPRGGNSPLHFGNGTRLTVT.